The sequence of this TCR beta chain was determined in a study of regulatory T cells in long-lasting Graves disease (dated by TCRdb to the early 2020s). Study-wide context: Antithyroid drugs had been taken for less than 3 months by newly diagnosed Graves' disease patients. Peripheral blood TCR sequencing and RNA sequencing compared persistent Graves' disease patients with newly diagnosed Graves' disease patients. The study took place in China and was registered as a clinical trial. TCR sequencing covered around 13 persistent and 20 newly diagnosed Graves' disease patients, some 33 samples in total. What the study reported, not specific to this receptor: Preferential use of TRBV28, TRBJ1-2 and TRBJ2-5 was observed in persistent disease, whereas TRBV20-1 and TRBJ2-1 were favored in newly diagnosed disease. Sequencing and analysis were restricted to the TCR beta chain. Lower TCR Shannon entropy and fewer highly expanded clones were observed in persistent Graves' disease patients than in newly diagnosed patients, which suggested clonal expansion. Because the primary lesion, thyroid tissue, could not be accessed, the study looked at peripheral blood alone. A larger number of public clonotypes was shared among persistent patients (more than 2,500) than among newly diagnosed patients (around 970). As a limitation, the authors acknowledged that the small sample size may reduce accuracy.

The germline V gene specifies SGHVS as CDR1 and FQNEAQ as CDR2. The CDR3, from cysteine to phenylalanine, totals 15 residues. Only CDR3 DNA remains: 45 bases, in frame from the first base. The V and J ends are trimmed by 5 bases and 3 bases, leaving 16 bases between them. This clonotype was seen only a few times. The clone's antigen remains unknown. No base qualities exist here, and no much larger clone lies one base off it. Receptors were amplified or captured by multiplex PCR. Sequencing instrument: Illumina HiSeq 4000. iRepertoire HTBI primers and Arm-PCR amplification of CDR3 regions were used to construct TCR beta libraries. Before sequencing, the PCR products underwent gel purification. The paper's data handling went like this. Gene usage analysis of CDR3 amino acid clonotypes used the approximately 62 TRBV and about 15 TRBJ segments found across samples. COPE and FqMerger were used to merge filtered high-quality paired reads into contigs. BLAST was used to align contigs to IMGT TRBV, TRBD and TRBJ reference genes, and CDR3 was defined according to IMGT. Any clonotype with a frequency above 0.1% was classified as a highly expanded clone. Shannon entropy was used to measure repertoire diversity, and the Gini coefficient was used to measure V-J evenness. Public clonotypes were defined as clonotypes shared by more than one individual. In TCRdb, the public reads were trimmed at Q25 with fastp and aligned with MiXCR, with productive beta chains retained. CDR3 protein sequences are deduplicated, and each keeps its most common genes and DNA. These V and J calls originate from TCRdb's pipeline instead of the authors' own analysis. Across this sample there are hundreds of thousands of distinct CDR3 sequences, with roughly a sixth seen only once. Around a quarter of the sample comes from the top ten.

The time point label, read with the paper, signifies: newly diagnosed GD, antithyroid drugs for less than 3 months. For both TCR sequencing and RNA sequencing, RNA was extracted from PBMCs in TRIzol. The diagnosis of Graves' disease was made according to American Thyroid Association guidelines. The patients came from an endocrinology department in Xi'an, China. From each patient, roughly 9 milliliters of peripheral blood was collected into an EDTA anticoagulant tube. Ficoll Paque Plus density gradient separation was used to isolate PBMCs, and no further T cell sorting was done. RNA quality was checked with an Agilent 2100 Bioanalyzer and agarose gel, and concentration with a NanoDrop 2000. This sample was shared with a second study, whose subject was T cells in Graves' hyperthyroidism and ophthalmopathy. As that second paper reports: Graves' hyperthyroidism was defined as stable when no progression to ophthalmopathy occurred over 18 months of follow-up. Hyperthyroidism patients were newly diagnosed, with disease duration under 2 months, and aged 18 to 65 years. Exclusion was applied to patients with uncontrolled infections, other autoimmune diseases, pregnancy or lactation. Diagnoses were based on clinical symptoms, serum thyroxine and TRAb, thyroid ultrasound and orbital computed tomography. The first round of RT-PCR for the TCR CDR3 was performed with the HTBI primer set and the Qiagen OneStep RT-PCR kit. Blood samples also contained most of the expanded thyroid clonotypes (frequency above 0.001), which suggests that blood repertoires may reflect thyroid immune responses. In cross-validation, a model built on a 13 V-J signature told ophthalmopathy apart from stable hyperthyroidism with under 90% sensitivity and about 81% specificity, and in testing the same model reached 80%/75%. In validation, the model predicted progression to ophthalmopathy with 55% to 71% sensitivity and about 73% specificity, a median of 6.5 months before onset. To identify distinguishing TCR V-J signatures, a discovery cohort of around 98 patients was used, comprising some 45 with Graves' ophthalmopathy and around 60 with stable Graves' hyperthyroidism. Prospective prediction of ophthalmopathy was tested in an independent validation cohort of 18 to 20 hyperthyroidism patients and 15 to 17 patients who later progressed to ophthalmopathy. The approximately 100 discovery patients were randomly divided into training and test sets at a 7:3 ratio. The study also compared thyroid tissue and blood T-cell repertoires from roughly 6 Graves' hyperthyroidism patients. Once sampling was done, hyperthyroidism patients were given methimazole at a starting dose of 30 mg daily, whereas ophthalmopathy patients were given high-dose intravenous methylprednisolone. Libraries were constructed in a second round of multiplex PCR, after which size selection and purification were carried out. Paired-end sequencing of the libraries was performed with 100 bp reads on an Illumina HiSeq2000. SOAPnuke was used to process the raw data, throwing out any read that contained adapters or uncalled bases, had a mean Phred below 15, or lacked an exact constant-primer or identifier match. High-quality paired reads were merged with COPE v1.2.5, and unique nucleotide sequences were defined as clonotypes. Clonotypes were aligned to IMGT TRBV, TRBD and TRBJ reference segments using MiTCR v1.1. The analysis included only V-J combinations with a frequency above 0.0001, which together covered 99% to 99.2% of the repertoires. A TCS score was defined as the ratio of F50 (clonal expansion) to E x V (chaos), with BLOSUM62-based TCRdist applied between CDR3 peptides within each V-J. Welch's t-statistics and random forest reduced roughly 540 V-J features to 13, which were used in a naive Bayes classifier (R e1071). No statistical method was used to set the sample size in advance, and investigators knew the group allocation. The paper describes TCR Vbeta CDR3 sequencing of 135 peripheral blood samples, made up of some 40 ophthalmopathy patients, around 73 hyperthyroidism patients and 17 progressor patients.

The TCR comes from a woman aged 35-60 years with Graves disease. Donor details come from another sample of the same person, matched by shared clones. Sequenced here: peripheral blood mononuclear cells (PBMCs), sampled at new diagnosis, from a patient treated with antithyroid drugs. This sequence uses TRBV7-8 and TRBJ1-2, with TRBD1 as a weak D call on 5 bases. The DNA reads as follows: TGTGCCAGCAGCAAAAATTGGGGGTTAGACTATGGCTACACCTTC. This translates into CASSKNWGLDYGYTF.